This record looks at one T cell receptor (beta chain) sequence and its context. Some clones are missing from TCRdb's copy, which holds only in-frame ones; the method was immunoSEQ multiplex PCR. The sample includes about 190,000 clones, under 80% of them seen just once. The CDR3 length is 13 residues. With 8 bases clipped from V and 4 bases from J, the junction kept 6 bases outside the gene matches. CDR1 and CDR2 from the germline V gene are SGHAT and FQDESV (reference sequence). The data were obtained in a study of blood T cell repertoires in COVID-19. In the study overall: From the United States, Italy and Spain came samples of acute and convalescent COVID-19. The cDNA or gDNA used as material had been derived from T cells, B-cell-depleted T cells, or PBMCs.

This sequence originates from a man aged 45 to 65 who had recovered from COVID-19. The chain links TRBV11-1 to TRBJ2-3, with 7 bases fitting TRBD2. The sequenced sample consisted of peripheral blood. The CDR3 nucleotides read TGTGCCAGCGAGAGACTAGCTCCAGATACGCAGTATTTT. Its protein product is CASERLAPDTQYF.